Included here is one T cell receptor beta chain sequence, with context. This clone was observed a few times. There is no known antigen for this receptor. The input lacks base qualities; no much larger clone sits a single base away. A distance of 8 bases separates the germline ends of V and J, which lose 2 bases and 0 bases respectively. Its CDR3 holds 14 amino acids, cysteine through phenylalanine. Just CDR3 DNA is preserved here, 42 bases in frame from base 1. Per the germline V gene, KGHSH is the CDR1 and LQKENI is the CDR2. This sample was taken from a study of shared clonotypes between healthy human individuals (dated by TCRdb to about 2020). About the investigation overall: A couple of women and a few men aged 18 to 49 years were included in the cohort. Between about 0.9 and 8.9 billion PBMCs per donor were obtained by leukapheresis. Different laboratories and diverse techniques were used to prepare libraries and sequence TCR repertoires, to increase sequencing depth and limit assay-specific biases. Blood TCR repertoires of 5 or 6 healthy adults were deeply sequenced to estimate repertoire size and the extent of clonotype sharing between individuals.

Using the deep immunoSEQ assay, TCR CDR3 regions were amplified from genomic DNA by multiplex PCR. Extracted genomic DNA from each cell subset was spread evenly across all wells of several immunoSEQ 96-well plates, with each plate serving as a replicate. For unsorted PBMC, approximately 0.3 ug genomic DNA, equal to 30,000 or so T cell genomes, was loaded into each replicate PCR. Genomic DNA from unsorted PBMC was sequenced over ten immunoSEQ deep assay plates. Purified libraries were measured with a Qubit 3.0 fluorometer, size-checked on a Bioanalyzer 2100, and measured again with the KAPA Library Quantification kit. A separate single-read 150-cycle Illumina NextSeq 550 flow cell was used to sequence each immunoSEQ 96-well plate. The authors' pipeline ran thus. Because the immunoSEQ output held only junctional sequences and lacked quality scores, the filtering could not match the filtering applied to full-length reads. To assign V/J genes and CDR3, sequences were annotated using PyIR, a Python wrapper for IgBLAST v1.9, with IMGT germline references. Reads were filtered out if the reads had weak V/J assignments (E-value above 1e-6), no CDR3, stop codons, out-of-frame junctions, or ambiguous translated residues. V3J clonotypes were defined by identical inferred V gene, J gene, and CDR3 amino acid sequence. The percentage overlap between two repertoires was calculated by dividing the number of shared unique clonotypes by the size of the smaller repertoire. Three approaches were used to assess repertoire richness: RTK rarefaction, the Chao1 estimator, and Recon v2.1 estimates of unobserved clonotypes. TCRdb took this table from immuneACCESS and kept in-frame rearrangements with V and J called. Such tables lack part of the clones; where checked against another copy, unresolved V genes explain under half of the gap, and the rest is unexplained. V, J and clone size are taken as reported in that table, and D and trimming were inferred from the DNA itself. In this sample the table shows more than 450,000 clones, 79% of which occur a single time. The leading ten clones occupy roughly 13% of the sample.

The donors were healthy, HIV-negative adults with no recently reported acute infections or vaccinations. Every donor was a Caucasian adult living in Nashville, Tennessee, USA. For unsorted samples, some 90 million PBMCs were counted and genomic DNA was extracted with the QIAamp DNA Blood Mini kit. Blood was obtained by leukapheresis, after which PBMCs were separated by Ficoll-Histopaque density gradient centrifugation and cryopreserved in liquid nitrogen vapor phase. Here is what the overall study found, with its caveats: Pairwise subsampling indicated that sequencing depth was expected to affect the degree of clonotype sharing among donors. Only blood was sampled, and tissue TCR repertoires likely differ from those in blood. Because the study included only a small number of donors, the genetic and exposure-history diversity represented was limited.

The clonotype was recovered from a woman between 40 and 55 years old in good health. Some clones in this sample may be carry-over from other donors' samples. The sample taken for sequencing was PBMCs. This chain joins TRBV18 to TRBJ2-7; a confident D gene designation cannot be given. The CDR3 region reads CASSPGRSSYEQYF. The DNA sequence reads TGTGCCAGCTCACCAGGGCGGAGCTCCTACGAGCAGTACTTC. Extended through the reference TRBV18 and TRBJ2-7 proteins, this CDR3 yields the full variable domain: NAGVMQNPRHLVRRRGQEARLRCSPMKGHSHVYWYRQLPEEGLKFMVYLQKENIIDESGMPKERFSAEFPKEGPSILRIQQVVRGDSAAYFCASSPGRSSYEQYFGPGTRLTVT.